The clone carrying this TCR beta chain was recorded at least ten times. The data were taken from a study of human T cells and chemical hapten exposure. After removal of 4 bases from V and 5 bases from J, the junction contained 5 bases not matched to a gene. CDR1 and CDR2 (germline): SGHRS, YFSETQ. The CDR3 is 13 residues long. The time point is: healthy volunteer bleed at 6 weeks. Extraction of total RNA was performed on unfractionated whole blood. Unique molecular identifiers were attached to individual cDNA molecules during library preparation. As handled by the study authors: Samples contained a median of 95,638 TCRs, with a range of roughly 20,000 to 750,000. MiXCR, run by TCRdb on the RACE reads, gives a single entry per CDR3 protein. The V and J calls were not made by the authors but by TCRdb's processing. Of around 70,000 distinct CDR3 sequences detected, approximately 6.1% appear once; the ten largest clones hold 3% to 4%.

The chain has TRBV5-1 and TRBJ2-7; 8 nucleotides match TRBD1. Sequenced material: whole blood. This receptor was obtained from a female donor in good health. Some clones in this sample may be carry-over from other donors' samples. In DNA, the CDR3 is TGCGCCAGCAGCGTGGACAGGGCTGACGAGCAGTACTTC. Its protein product is CASSVDRADEQYF.